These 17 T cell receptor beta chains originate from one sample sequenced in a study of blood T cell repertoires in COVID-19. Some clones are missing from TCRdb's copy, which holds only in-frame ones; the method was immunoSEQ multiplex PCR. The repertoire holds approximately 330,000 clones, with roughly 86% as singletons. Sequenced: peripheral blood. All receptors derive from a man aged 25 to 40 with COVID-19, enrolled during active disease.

Here the CDR3 DNA reads TGTGCCAGCAGTTTGCTAGGGGAGGGAGTCTACGAGCAGTACTTC. It translates to CASSLLGEGVYEQYF. This chain links TRBV27 with TRBJ2-7, with 7 nucleotides matching TRBD2. In germline, CDR1 is MNHEY, CDR2 SMNVEV (reference sequence). V trimming: 3 bases; J trimming: 3 bases; junction bases outside the gene matches: 8. The CDR3 has 15 amino acids.

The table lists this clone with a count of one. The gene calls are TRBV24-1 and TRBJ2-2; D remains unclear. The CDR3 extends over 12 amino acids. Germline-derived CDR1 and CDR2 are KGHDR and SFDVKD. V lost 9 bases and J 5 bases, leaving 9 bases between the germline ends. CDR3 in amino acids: CATHTYTGELFF. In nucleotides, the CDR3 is TGTGCCACCCATACTTATACCGGGGAGCTGTTTTTT.

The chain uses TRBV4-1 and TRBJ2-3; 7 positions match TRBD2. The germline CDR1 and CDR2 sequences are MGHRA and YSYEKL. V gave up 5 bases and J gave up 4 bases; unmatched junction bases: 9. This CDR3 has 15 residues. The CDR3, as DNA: TGCGCCAGCAGCTTAGCAGGACTAGTTGCAGATACGCAGTATTTT. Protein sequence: CASSLAGLVADTQYF.

The CDR3 DNA follows: TGTGCCAGCAGCCCTAGGGGGCTTGGGTATGGCTACACCTTC. Translating gives CASSPRGLGYGYTF. The gene calls are TRBV5-4 and TRBJ1-2; 7 bases map to TRBD1. V lost 4 bases and J lost 5; bases outside the gene matches: 8. In germline, CDR1 is SGHNT, CDR2 YYREEE (reference sequence). This CDR3 spans 14 amino acids.

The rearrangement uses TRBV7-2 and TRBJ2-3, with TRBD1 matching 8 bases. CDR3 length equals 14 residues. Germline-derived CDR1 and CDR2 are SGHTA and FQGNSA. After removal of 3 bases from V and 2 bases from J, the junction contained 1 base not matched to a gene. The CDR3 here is CASSLGQVTDTQYF. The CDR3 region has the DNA TGTGCCAGCAGCTTGGGACAGGTCACAGATACGCAGTATTTT.

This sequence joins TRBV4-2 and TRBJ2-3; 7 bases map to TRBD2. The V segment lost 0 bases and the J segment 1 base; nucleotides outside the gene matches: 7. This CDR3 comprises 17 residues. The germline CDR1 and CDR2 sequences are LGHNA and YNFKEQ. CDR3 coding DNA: TGTGCCAGCAGCCAAGATCTGGCGGGAGCTGGCACAGATACGCAGTATTTT. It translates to CASSQDLAGAGTDTQYF.

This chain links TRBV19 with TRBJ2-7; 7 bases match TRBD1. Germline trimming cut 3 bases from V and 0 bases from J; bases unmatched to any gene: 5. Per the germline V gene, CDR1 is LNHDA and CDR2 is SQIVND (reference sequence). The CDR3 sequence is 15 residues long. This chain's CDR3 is CASSITDRASYEQYF. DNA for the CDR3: TGTGCCAGTAGTATTACCGACAGGGCCTCCTACGAGCAGTACTTC. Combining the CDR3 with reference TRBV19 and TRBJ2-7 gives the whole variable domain DGGITQSPKYLFRKEGQNVTLSCEQNLNHDAMYWYRQDPGQGLRLIYYSQIVNDFQKGDIAEGYSVSREKKESFPLTVTSAQKNPTAFYLCASSITDRASYEQYFGPGTRLTVT.

Here the CDR3 reads CASSPDRGSWSRETQYF. In DNA form, the CDR3 reads TGTGCCAGCAGTCCAGACAGGGGGTCATGGTCGAGAGAGACCCAGTACTTC. This chain uses TRBV28 with TRBJ2-5; 9 bases align to TRBD1. The CDR3 runs 17 residues. V shed 5 bases and J 4 bases; nucleotides not matched to a gene: 14. Germline loops: CDR1 MDHEN, CDR2 SYDVKM.

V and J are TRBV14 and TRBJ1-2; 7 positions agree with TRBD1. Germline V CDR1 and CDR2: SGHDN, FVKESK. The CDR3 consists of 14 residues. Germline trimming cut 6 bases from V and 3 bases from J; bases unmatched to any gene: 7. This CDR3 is CASSRTGWDYGYTF. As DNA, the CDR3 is TGTGCCAGCAGTCGGACAGGCTGGGACTATGGCTACACCTTC. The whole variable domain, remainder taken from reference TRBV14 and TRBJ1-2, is EAGVTQFPSHSVIEKGQTVTLRCDPISGHDNLYWYRRVMGKEIKFLLHFVKESKQDESGMPNNRFLAERTGGTYSTLKVQPAELEDSGVYFCASSRTGWDYGYTFGSGTRLTVV.

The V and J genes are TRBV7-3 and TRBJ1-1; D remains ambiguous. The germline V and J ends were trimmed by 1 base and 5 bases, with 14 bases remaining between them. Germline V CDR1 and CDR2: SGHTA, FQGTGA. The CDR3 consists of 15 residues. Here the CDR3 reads CASSLMGLAQTEAFF. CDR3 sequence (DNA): TGTGCCAGCAGCTTAATGGGATTAGCGCAAACTGAAGCTTTCTTT.

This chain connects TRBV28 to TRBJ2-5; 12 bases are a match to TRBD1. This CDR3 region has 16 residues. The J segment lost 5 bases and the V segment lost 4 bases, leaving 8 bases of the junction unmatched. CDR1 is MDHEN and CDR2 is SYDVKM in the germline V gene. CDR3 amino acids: CASSYGTGGLGETQYF. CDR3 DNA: TGTGCCAGCAGTTACGGGACAGGGGGCTTGGGGGAGACCCAGTACTTC.

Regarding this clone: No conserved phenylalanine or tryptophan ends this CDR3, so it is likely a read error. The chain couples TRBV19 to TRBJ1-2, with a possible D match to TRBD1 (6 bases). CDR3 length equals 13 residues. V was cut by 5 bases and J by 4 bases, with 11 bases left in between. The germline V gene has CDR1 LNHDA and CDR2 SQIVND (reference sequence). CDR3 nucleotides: TGTGCCAGTAGTTCAGGACAGTTCTATGGCTACACCCTC. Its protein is CASSSGQFYGYTL.

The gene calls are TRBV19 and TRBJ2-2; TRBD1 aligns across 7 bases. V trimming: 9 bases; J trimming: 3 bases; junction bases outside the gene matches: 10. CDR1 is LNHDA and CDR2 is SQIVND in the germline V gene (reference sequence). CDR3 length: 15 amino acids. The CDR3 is CASLDRDGYTGELFF. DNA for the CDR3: TGTGCCAGCCTCGACAGGGACGGGTACACCGGGGAGCTGTTTTTT.

This CDR3 reads CASSPPPGMNTEAFF. CDR3 nucleotide sequence: TGTGCCAGCAGTCCCCCCCCGGGGATGAACACTGAAGCTTTCTTT. The chain uses TRBV6-2 or TRBV6-3 and TRBJ1-1, with no clear D. Trimming left V 5 bases short and J 0 bases short, with 13 bases between. Germline V gives CDR1 MNHEY, CDR2 SVGEGT. The CDR3 covers 15 residues.

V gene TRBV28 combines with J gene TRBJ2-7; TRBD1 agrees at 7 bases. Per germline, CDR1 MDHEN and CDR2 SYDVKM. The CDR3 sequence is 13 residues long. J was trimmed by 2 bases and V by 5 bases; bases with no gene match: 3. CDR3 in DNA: TGTGCCAGCAGTGCGACAGGGCCCTACGAGCAGTACTTC. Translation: CASSATGPYEQYF.

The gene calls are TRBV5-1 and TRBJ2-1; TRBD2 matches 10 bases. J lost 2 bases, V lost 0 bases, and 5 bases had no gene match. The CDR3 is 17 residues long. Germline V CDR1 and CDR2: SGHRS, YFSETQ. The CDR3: CASSLAPGTSAYNEQFF. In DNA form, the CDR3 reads TGCGCCAGCAGCTTGGCCCCCGGGACTAGCGCCTACAATGAGCAGTTCTTC. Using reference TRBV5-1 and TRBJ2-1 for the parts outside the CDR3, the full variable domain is KAGVTQTPRYLIKTRGQQVTLSCSPISGHRSVSWYQQTPGQGLQFLFEYFSETQRNKGNFPGRFSGRQFSNSRSEMNVSTLELGDSALYLCASSLAPGTSAYNEQFFGPGTRLTVL.

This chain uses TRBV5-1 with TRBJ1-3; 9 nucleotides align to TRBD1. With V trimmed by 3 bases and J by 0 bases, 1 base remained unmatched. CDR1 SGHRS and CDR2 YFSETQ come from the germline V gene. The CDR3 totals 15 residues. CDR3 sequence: CASSWTGDSGNTIYF. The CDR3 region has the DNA TGCGCCAGCAGCTGGACAGGGGACTCTGGAAACACCATATATTTT.